This entry describes one T cell receptor (beta chain). Trimming took 2 bases from V and 2 from J, leaving 7 bases between them. The CDR3 is made up of 13 amino acids. CDR1 is KGHSH, CDR2 LQKENI, per germline. Original methodology: Reference gene primer amplification in the assay estimated nucleated cell counts. Only in-frame clones appear in the TCRdb table, and some are missing; sequencing was by immunoSEQ multiplex PCR. V and J calls and clone size are those listed in that table; D and trimming were worked out from the DNA. The sample lists hundreds of thousands of clones, 70% to 90% occurring once. The data stem from a study of blood T cell repertoires in COVID-19.

J is TRBJ2-7 and V is TRBV18; the D gene is possibly TRBD1 (5 bases). Sequencing was performed on peripheral blood. This clonotype was obtained from a man in his forties with acute or convalescent COVID-19. The DNA for the CDR3 is TGTGCCAGCTCACCAGACAGTCCCTACGAGCAGTACTTC. It yields the protein CASSPDSPYEQYF.